Below are 21 T cell receptor beta chains sequenced from a single sample in a study of cytomegalovirus exposure and HLA in healthy donors. The PCR ran on 60 Vbeta and 13 Jbeta primers. Some clones are missing from TCRdb's copy, which holds only in-frame ones; the method was immunoSEQ multiplex PCR. The table lists about 250,000 clones, around 84% of them singletons. The material sequenced was PBMCs. These TCRs come from a girl between 2 and 10 years old in good health and CMV-seronegative.

This chain links TRBV27 with TRBJ1-3; 9 nucleotides agree with TRBD1. The ends lost 4 bases at V and 0 bases at J; junction bases unmatched: 4. The CDR3 runs to 16 residues. Germline lookup yields CDR1 MNHEY and CDR2 SMNVEV (reference sequence). CDR3 protein: CASSSQGALSGNTIYF. CDR3 DNA: TGTGCCAGCAGTTCACAGGGGGCCCTCTCTGGAAACACCATATATTTT.

This clone was seen only a few times. The chain uses TRBV10-3 and TRBJ2-1; D is possibly TRBD2 (5 bases). CDR3 length equals 14 residues. The ends were cut back, 7 bases at V and 2 bases at J, with 12 bases in the middle. Looked up from germline, CDR1 is ENHRY and CDR2 is SYGVKD. The chain's CDR3 is CAIKESGAYNEQFF. CDR3 nucleotides: TGTGCCATCAAAGAAAGCGGAGCCTACAATGAGCAGTTCTTC.

The chain couples TRBV28 to TRBJ2-5; 7 bases align to TRBD1. CDR1 MDHEN and CDR2 SYDVKM come from the germline V gene. V was clipped by 4 bases and J by 2 bases; unmatched bases: 4. The CDR3 sequence is 14 residues long. For the CDR3, the DNA is TGTGCCAGCAGTTCCGGGACAGTGCAAGAGACCCAGTACTTC. Amino acids: CASSSGTVQETQYF.

This clone is a singleton in its sample. J is TRBJ2-5 and V is TRBV2; D is uncertain. CDR3 size: 13 residues. From germline, CDR1 is SNHLY and CDR2 FYNNEI. V was clipped by 2 bases and J by 2 bases, with 6 bases between them. The CDR3 sequence: CASSEIGQETQYF. The CDR3 DNA follows: TGTGCCAGCAGTGAAATCGGTCAAGAGACCCAGTACTTC.

Points on this clone: The identical CDR3 is also encoded by other nucleotide sequences in the sample. This chain uses TRBV2 with TRBJ1-2; 8 bases are a match to TRBD1. Germline V gives CDR1 SNHLY, CDR2 FYNNEI. The CDR3 consists of 15 residues. The junction had 8 bases not matched to a gene; V was cut back by 4 bases and J by 4 bases. The CDR3 DNA follows: TGTGCCAGCAGTGTATTGGGGGGACAGGCCTATGGCTACACCTTC. Translation gives CASSVLGGQAYGYTF.

The chain recombines TRBV6-5 with TRBJ2-3; TRBD1 might be the D (5 bases). From germline, CDR1 is MNHEY and CDR2 SVGAGI. This CDR3 comprises 11 residues. Trimming cost V 6 bases and J 10 bases, with 11 bases left between them. DNA for the CDR3: TGTGCCAGCAGAACCCTAGGGGCGCAGTATTTT. Encoded protein: CASRTLGAQYF.

The rearrangement joins TRBV6-4 to TRBJ2-7, with D possibly matching TRBD2 (6 bases). V was clipped by 0 bases and J by 2 bases, with 14 bases between them. Germline loops: CDR1 MRHNA, CDR2 SNTAGT. This CDR3 contains 16 residues. In DNA, the CDR3 is TGTGCCAGCAGTGACTCTCAAGGGACTGAAACCTACGAGCAGTACTTC. It is translated as CASSDSQGTETYEQYF.

Turning to this clone: Germline is not matched at one junction end, which may reflect a read error. The V call is TRBV29-1, the J call TRBJ1-1; no reliable D call. The germline V gene encodes CDR1 SQVTM and CDR2 ANQGSEA. The CDR3 totals 9 residues. The CDR3 DNA is TGCAGCGTTGACGGACTTTTCCCATTT. It is translated as CSVDGLFPF.

This chain uses TRBV5-1 with TRBJ1-5; 7 nucleotides align to TRBD1. Losses at the gene ends were 4 bases for V and 5 bases for J; bases not matched to a gene: 3. Germline CDR1 SGHRS, CDR2 YFSETQ. The length of the CDR3 is 13 residues. CDR3 sequence: CASSLQGDQPQHF. The CDR3 DNA sequence: TGCGCCAGCAGCCTTCAGGGGGATCAGCCCCAGCATTTT.

A few counts support this clone. The rearrangement links TRBV21-1 to TRBJ2-5; the D segment call TRBD1 is taken from the table without a DNA check. TRBV21-1 is listed as a pseudogene. CDR3 length equals 15 residues. CDR3 amino acids: CASSKDSGFQETQYF. CDR3 coding DNA: TGTGCCAGCAGCAAAGACTCAGGGTTCCAAGAGACCCAGTACTTC.

This clone was found once. The rearrangement links TRBV5-6 to TRBJ1-5; D not resolved. Germline-derived CDR1 and CDR2 are SGHDT and YYEEEE. The CDR3 extends over 15 amino acids. V lost 0 bases and J 4 bases, leaving 11 bases between the germline ends. The chain's CDR3 is CASSLGVRGNQPQHF. CDR3 bases: TGTGCCAGCAGCTTGGGGGTTCGGGGAAATCAGCCCCAGCATTTT. The full variable domain, rest sourced from reference TRBV5-6 and TRBJ1-5, is DAGVTQSPTHLIKTRGQQVTLRCSPKSGHDTVSWYQQALGQGPQFIFQYYEEEERQRGNFPDRFSGHQFPNYSSELNVNALLLGDSALYLCASSLGVRGNQPQHFGDGTRLSIL.

This chain uses TRBV18 with TRBJ2-1; maybe TRBD2 (6 bases). The length of the CDR3 is 17 residues. V gave up 4 bases and J gave up 7 bases, with 23 bases separating them. Germline CDR1 and CDR2: KGHSH and LQKENI. The CDR3 is CASSLSRRAGRVNEQFF. In nucleotides, the CDR3 is TGTGCCAGCTCACTCTCGAGACGGGCGGGAAGGGTAAATGAGCAGTTCTTC.

This clone was seen just once. The chain combines TRBV5-1 with TRBJ1-2; possibly TRBD1 for D (6 bases). CDR3 size: 13 residues. Trimming cost V 4 bases and J 4 bases, with 11 bases left between them. Germline CDR1 is SGHRS and CDR2 is YFSETQ. The CDR3 protein is CASSQKTGYGYTF. In nucleotides, the CDR3 is TGCGCCAGCAGCCAGAAGACAGGCTATGGCTACACCTTC.

This chain links TRBV19 with TRBJ1-5, with 7 bases identical to TRBD1. From germline, CDR1 is LNHDA and CDR2 SQIVND (reference sequence). The CDR3 extends over 17 amino acids. Trimming at V came to 6 bases and at J to 1 base, leaving 12 bases not matched to a gene. CDR3 loop: CASRPELQGSSNQPQHF. In DNA form, the CDR3 reads TGTGCCAGTAGGCCCGAATTACAGGGGTCAAGCAATCAGCCCCAGCATTTT.

Remarks on this clone: The junction differs from germline at one of its ends, possibly a read error. The rearrangement uses TRBV6-5 and TRBJ1-1; unclear D gene. This CDR3 region has 15 residues. CDR1 is MNHEY and CDR2 is SVGAGI in the germline V gene. CDR3 DNA: TGTGCCAGCAGTTACTCGCCGGGGAGTCCCACTGAAGTTTTCTTT. It translates to CASSYSPGSPTEVFF.

The chain is built from TRBV4-1 and TRBJ2-5; 9 bases align to TRBD2. CDR1 is MGHRA and CDR2 is YSYEKL in the germline V gene. The V gene end was trimmed by 0 bases and the J gene end by 5 bases; junction bases not matched to a gene: 4. The length of the CDR3 is 15 residues. CDR3 protein: CASSQEREGQETQYF. CDR3 in DNA: TGCGCCAGCAGCCAAGAGCGGGAGGGCCAGGAGACCCAGTACTTC.

The chain is built from TRBV11-2 and TRBJ2-5; TRBD1 matches at 11 bases. With V trimmed by 6 bases and J by 7 bases, 7 bases remained unmatched. This CDR3 has 14 residues. From germline, CDR1 is SGHAT and CDR2 FQNNGV. In nucleotides, the CDR3 is TGTGCCAGCAGTTCGGACAGGGGGCTCGGGACCCAGTACTTC. This translates into CASSSDRGLGTQYF.

This sequence joins TRBV2 and TRBJ2-5; 8 nucleotides agree with TRBD2. Germline CDR1 reads SNHLY; CDR2 reads FYNNEI. The CDR3 length is 15 residues. V was pared by 5 bases and J by 5 bases, with 10 bases of the junction left unmatched. CDR3 bases: TGTGCCAGCAGTCCGGAGCGGGGGCGGGGTGAGACCCAGTACTTC. Its protein product is CASSPERGRGETQYF.

This chain joins TRBV9 and TRBJ2-1; 10 bases agree with TRBD1. Trimming took 1 base from V and 7 from J; bases not matched to a gene: 5. This CDR3 has 15 amino acids. From germline, CDR1 is SGDLS and CDR2 YYNGEE. The chain's CDR3 is CASSVRTGGGNEQFF. In nucleotides, the CDR3 is TGTGCCAGCAGCGTACGGACAGGGGGAGGGAATGAGCAGTTCTTC.

The chain recombines TRBV19 with TRBJ2-7, with TRBD2 as a possible D gene (6 bases). CDR1 is LNHDA, CDR2 SQIVND, per germline (reference sequence). This CDR3 region has 12 residues. The ends were cut back, 6 bases at V and 4 bases at J, with 10 bases in the middle. CDR3 protein: CASSGSLYEQYF. For the CDR3, the DNA is TGTGCCAGTAGCGGGAGTTTATACGAGCAGTACTTC.

The V gene is TRBV6-5, the J gene TRBJ2-7, with 8 nucleotides matching TRBD1. Germline-derived CDR1 and CDR2 are MNHEY and SVGAGI. After removal of 3 bases from V and 2 bases from J, the junction contained 6 bases not matched to a gene. This CDR3 is built from 15 residues. The CDR3 is CASSYMGQVAYEQYF. The CDR3 DNA sequence: TGTGCCAGCAGTTATATGGGACAGGTCGCCTACGAGCAGTACTTC.